Presented here are 18 T cell receptor beta chains from one specimen sequenced in a study of blood T cell repertoires in COVID-19. The method was immunoSEQ multiplex PCR; TCRdb's version includes in-frame clones alone and lacks a portion of them. The sample lists around 140,000 clones; about 80% were seen once. The sample was peripheral blood. The receptors were gathered from a woman between 55 and 75 years old with acute or convalescent COVID-19.

The chain links TRBV11-1 to TRBJ2-3; D gene ambiguous. Germline assignment: CDR1 SGHAT and CDR2 FQDESV (reference sequence). V dropped 2 bases and J dropped 1 base, with 7 bases sitting between them. The CDR3 consists of 14 residues. CDR3 amino acids: CASSLRRGTDTQYF. The CDR3 DNA reads TGTGCCAGCAGCTTAAGACGGGGCACAGATACGCAGTATTTT.

The chain joins TRBV6-4 to TRBJ2-3; D might be TRBD1 (5 bases). The CDR3 consists of 14 residues. The V and J ends lost 5 bases and 2 bases respectively, with 11 bases between them. Germline CDR1 and CDR2: MRHNA and SNTAGT. CDR3 sequence reads: CASSSQGDTDTQYF. CDR3 coding DNA: TGTGCCAGCAGTAGCCAGGGCGACACAGATACGCAGTATTTT.

This chain uses TRBV7-9 with TRBJ2-7, with 9 bases that match TRBD2. The V segment lost 2 bases and the J segment 5 bases; nucleotides outside the gene matches: 7. The CDR3 runs to 15 residues. Germline CDR1 is SEHNR and CDR2 is FQNEAQ (reference sequence). The CDR3 sequence: CASSLMGLAPDEQYF. The CDR3 DNA reads as TGTGCCAGCAGCTTAATGGGACTAGCACCCGACGAGCAGTACTTC.

The chain couples TRBV5-1 to TRBJ2-6; D may be TRBD2 (6 bases). CDR3 length: 19 amino acids. Germline-derived CDR1 and CDR2 are SGHRS and YFSETQ. V was clipped by 4 bases and J by 1 base, with 21 bases between them. CDR3 sequence: CASSANRDLRLSGANVLTF. The DNA of the CDR3 is TGCGCCAGCAGCGCGAACCGGGACTTAAGACTTTCTGGGGCCAACGTCCTGACTTTC.

This sequence joins TRBV14 and TRBJ2-7; D ambiguous. This CDR3 spans 13 amino acids. Germline V gives CDR1 SGHDN, CDR2 FVKESK. The germline V and J ends were trimmed by 4 bases and 1 base, with 8 bases remaining between them. The CDR3 region has the DNA TGTGCCAGCAGCCGAGGATTTTCCTACGAGCAGTACTTC. Translation: CASSRGFSYEQYF.

The rearrangement links TRBV28 to TRBJ2-7, with a possible D match to TRBD1 (6 bases). V gave up 3 bases and J gave up 5 bases, with 14 bases separating them. Germline-derived CDR1 and CDR2 are MDHEN and SYDVKM. This CDR3 has 14 residues. In DNA form, the CDR3 reads TGTGCCAGCAGTTTTCGCCAGGGGCCCAACGAGCAGTACTTC. Protein product: CASSFRQGPNEQYF.

J is TRBJ2-7 and V is TRBV25-1; TRBD2 matches 10 bases. Trimming took 6 bases from V and 5 from J; bases not matched to a gene: 7. The CDR3 consists of 14 residues. Germline V gene lookup returns CDR1 MGHDK and CDR2 SYGVNS. The CDR3 here is CASRQAGGLNEQYF. CDR3 nucleotides: TGTGCCAGCAGGCAAGCGGGAGGGCTCAACGAGCAGTACTTC.

The chain employs TRBV27 and TRBJ1-2, with 11 bases lining up with TRBD1. V dropped 1 base and J dropped 6; count of bases not matched to a gene: 7. The CDR3 length is 16 residues. Per the germline V gene, CDR1 is MNHEY and CDR2 is SMNVEV (reference sequence). CDR3 loop: CASSLWPGTGGDGYTF. The CDR3, as DNA: TGTGCCAGCAGTTTATGGCCTGGGACAGGGGGTGATGGCTACACCTTC.

The V gene is TRBV7-9, the J gene TRBJ2-5; a possible D gene is TRBD1 (6 bases). Per the germline V gene, CDR1 is SEHNR and CDR2 is FQNEAQ (reference sequence). The V end lost 4 bases, the J end lost 5 bases, and 8 bases lay between the germline ends. The CDR3 covers 12 residues. This chain's CDR3 is CASSSGVETQYF. CDR3 sequence (DNA): TGTGCCAGCAGCTCAGGGGTGGAGACCCAGTACTTC.

This clone was observed a handful of times. The chain combines TRBV3-1 (or the pseudogene TRBV3-2) with TRBJ1-6; possible D gene TRBD1, 5 bases. Germline lookup yields CDR1 LGHDT and CDR2 YNNKEL (reference sequence). The ends were cut back, 1 base at V and 7 bases at J, with 14 bases in the middle. The CDR3 consists of 16 residues. The CDR3 DNA reads TGTGCCAGCAGCCAAGGGGGGGGGAGAAGAAATTCACCCCTCCACTTT. Its protein product is CASSQGGGRRNSPLHF.

This clone was counted a single time. The chain combines TRBV6-5 with TRBJ1-1; 12 nucleotides agree with TRBD1. Trimming removed 8 bases from V and 5 bases from J; junction bases left unmatched: 9. The germline gives CDR1 MNHEY, CDR2 SVGAGI. The CDR3 runs to 15 residues. The CDR3 loop reads CASRGQGAKGTEAFF. DNA of the CDR3: TGTGCCAGCCGGGGACAGGGGGCAAAAGGGACTGAAGCTTTCTTT.

This chain connects TRBV11-3 to TRBJ2-5, with 10 bases that match TRBD1. V lost 5 bases, J lost 8 bases, and 2 bases stayed unmatched. The CDR3 runs 12 residues. Per the germline V gene, CDR1 is SGHNT and CDR2 is YENEEA. CDR3 sequence: CASSGQGGTQYF. In nucleotides, the CDR3 is TGTGCCAGCAGCGGACAGGGGGGAACCCAGTACTTC.

As DNA, the CDR3 is TGTGCCAGCAGTCTAAGGGGGGGTTTGACTACTCCAGATACGCAGTATTTT. This sequence encodes CASSLRGGLTTPDTQYF. V usage is TRBV6-6 and J usage is TRBJ2-3, with D possibly TRBD2 on 7 matching bases. The CDR3 totals 17 residues. The V end was cut by 5 bases, the J end by 4 bases, with 22 bases between. The germline V gene has CDR1 MNHNY and CDR2 SVGAGI (reference sequence).

The chain carries TRBV7-6 and TRBJ1-4; 7 nucleotides match TRBD1. V shed 1 base, J shed 8 bases, and the junction held 4 bases outside the gene matches. Germline V lookup: CDR1 SGHVS, CDR2 FNYEAQ. The CDR3 is 14 amino acids. CDR3 region: CASSLGPTGEKLFF. The CDR3 DNA reads as TGTGCCAGCAGCTTAGGACCGACAGGGGAAAAACTGTTTTTT.

This chain connects TRBV12-3 or TRBV12-4 to TRBJ1-1; 7 bases align to TRBD1. The V and J ends lost 7 bases and 4 bases, in that order; junction bases with no gene match: 6. This CDR3 contains 13 residues. The CDR3 sequence is CASTRDSSTEAFF. For the CDR3, the DNA is TGTGCCAGCACCCGGGACAGCAGCACTGAAGCTTTCTTT.

The chain recombines TRBV19 with TRBJ2-1, with 12 nucleotides matching TRBD2. CDR3 length equals 17 residues. J gave up 9 bases and V 6 bases, and 15 bases lay outside the gene matches. CDR1 and CDR2 (germline): LNHDA, SQIVND (reference sequence). This CDR3 is CASRRPAPGLAGFEQFF. The CDR3 nucleotides are TGTGCCAGTAGACGCCCAGCCCCGGGACTAGCGGGTTTTGAGCAGTTCTTC.

This chain connects TRBV4-1 to TRBJ1-4; 7 bases are shared with TRBD1. The CDR3 covers 14 residues. Germline trimming cut 5 bases from V and 7 bases from J; bases unmatched to any gene: 7. Germline CDR1 is MGHRA and CDR2 is YSYEKL. The CDR3: CASSFDRVGEKLFF. CDR3 nucleotides: TGCGCCAGCAGCTTTGACAGGGTGGGTGAAAAACTGTTTTTT.

The chain joins TRBV27 to TRBJ1-2; possibly TRBD1 for D (6 bases). This CDR3 region has 13 residues. Germline CDR1 reads MNHEY; CDR2 reads SMNVEV (reference sequence). V was clipped by 7 bases and J by 6 bases, with 15 bases between them. The CDR3 nucleotides read TGTGCCAGCACCTCGCTACGACAGGATGGCTACACCTTC. It specifies CASTSLRQDGYTF.